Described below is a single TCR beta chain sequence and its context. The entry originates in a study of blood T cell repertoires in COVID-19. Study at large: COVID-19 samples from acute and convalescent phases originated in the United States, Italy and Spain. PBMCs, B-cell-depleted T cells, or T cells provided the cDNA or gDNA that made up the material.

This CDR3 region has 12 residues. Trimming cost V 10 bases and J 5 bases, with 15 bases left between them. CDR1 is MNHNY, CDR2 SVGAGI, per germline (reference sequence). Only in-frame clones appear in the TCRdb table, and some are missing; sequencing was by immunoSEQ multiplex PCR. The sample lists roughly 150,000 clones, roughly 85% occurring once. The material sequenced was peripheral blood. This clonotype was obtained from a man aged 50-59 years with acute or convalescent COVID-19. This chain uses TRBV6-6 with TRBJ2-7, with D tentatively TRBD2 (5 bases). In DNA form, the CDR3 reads TGTGCCATAGGTAACGGGGTCGACGAGCAGTACTTC. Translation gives CAIGNGVDEQYF.